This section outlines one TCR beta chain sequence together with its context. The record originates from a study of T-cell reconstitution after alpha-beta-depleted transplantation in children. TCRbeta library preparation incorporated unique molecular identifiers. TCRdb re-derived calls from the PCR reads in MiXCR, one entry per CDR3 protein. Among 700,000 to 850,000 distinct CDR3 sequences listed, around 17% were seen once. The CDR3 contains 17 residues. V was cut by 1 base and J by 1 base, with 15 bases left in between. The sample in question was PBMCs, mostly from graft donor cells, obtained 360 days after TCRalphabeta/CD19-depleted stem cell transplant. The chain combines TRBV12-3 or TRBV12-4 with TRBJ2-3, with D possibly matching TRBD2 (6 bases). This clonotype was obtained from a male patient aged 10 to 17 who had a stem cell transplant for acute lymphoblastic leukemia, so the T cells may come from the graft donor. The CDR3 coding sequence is TGTGCCAGCAGTTTAGTTCGGGGGAGAGAAGGCACAGATACGCAGTATTTT. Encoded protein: CASSLVRGREGTDTQYF.